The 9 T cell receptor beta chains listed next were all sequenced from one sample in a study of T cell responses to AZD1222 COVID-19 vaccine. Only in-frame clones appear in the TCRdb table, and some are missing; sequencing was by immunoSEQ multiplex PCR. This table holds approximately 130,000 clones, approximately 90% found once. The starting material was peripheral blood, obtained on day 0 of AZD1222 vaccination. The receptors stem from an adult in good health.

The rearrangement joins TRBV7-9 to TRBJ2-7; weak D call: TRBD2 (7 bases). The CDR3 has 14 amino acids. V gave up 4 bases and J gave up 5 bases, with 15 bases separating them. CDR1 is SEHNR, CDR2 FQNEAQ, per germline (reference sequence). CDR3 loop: CASSYGGAGDEQYF. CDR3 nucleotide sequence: TGTGCCAGCAGCTATGGGGGGGCTGGAGACGAGCAGTACTTC. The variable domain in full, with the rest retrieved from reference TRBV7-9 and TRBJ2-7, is DTGVSQNPRHKITKRGQNVTFRCDPISEHNRLYWYRQTLGQGPEFLTYFQNEAQLEKSRLLSDRFSAERPKGSFSTLEIQRTEQGDSAMYLCASSYGGAGDEQYFGPGTRLTVT.

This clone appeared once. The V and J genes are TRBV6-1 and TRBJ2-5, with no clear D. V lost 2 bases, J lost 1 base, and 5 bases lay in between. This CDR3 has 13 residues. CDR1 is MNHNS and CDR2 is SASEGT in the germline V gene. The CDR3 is CASSENSQETQYF. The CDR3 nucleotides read TGTGCCAGCAGTGAAAACAGCCAAGAGACCCAGTACTTC.

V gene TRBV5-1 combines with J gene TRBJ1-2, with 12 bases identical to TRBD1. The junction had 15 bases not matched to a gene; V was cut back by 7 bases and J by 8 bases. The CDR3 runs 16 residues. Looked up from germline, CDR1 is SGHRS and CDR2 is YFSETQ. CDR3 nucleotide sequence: TGCGCCAGCTCACCGAATCCGGGACAGGGGGCATCAGGCTACACCTTC. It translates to CASSPNPGQGASGYTF.

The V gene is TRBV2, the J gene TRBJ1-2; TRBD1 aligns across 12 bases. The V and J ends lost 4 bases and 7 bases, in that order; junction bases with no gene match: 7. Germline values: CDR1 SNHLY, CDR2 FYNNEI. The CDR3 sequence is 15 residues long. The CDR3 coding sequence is TGTGCCAGCAGTGGTTCGGGACAGGGGGCGCTTGGCTACACCTTC. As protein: CASSGSGQGALGYTF.

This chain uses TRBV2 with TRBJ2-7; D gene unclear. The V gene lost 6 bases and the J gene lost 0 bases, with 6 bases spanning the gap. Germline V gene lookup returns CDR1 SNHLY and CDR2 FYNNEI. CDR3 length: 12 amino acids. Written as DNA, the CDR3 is TGTGCCAGCAGCCCCGGCTCCTACGAGCAGTACTTC. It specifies CASSPGSYEQYF.

CDR3 nucleotide sequence: TGTGCCAGCAGTTTAATTGACTCTAGCGGAGGGAACACCGGGGAGCTGTTTTTT. Its translation is CASSLIDSSGGNTGELFF. The chain carries TRBV28 and TRBJ2-2, with 7 bases matching TRBD2. Germline-derived CDR1 and CDR2 are MDHEN and SYDVKM. V shed 2 bases and J 1 base; nucleotides not matched to a gene: 10. The CDR3 spans 18 residues. Full variable domain (remainder filled in from reference TRBV28 and TRBJ2-2): DVKVTQSSRYLVKRTGEKVFLECVQDMDHENMFWYRQDPGLGLRLIYFSYDVKMKEKGDIPEGYSVSREKKERFSLILESASTNQTSMYLCASSLIDSSGGNTGELFFGEGSRLTVL.

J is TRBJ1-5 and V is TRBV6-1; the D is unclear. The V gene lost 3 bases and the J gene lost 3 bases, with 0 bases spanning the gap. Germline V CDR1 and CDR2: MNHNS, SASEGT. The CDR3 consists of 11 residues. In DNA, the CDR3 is TGTGCCAGCAGTGACAATCAGCCCCAGCATTTT. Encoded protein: CASSDNQPQHF.

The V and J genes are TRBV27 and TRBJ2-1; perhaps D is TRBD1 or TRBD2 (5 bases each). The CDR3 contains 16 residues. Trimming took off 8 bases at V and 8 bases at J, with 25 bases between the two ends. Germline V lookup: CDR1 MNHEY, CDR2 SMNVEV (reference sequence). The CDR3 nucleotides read TGTGCCAGCGTAGATTTAGGGGCAGGGAGTCGCGATGAGCAGTTCTTC. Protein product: CASVDLGAGSRDEQFF.

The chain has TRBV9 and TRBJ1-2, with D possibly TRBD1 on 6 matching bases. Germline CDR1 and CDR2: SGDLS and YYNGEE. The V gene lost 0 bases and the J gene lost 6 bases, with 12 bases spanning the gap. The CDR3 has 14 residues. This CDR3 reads CASSVGDNLDGYTF. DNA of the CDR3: TGTGCCAGCAGCGTAGGGGACAACTTAGATGGCTACACCTTC.